This TCR beta chain was sequenced in a study of shared T cell receptors in the human thymus. The method was immunoSEQ multiplex PCR; TCRdb's version includes in-frame clones alone and lacks a portion of them. In the table there are fewer than 700,000 clones, over 75% of which are singletons. The V gene's germline CDR1 is LNHNV and CDR2 YYDKDF (reference sequence). CDR3 length equals 15 residues. V shed 3 bases, J shed 2 bases, and the junction held 6 bases outside the gene matches. The same sample was also studied in work on human thymus T cells. That report adds: Thymus was obtained from resections taken during corrective heart surgery. Across thymic and blood repertoires, the usage of V and J genes appeared to be biased. What related research reported was that thymic repertoires overlapped highly among unrelated individuals.

This sequence originates from a boy less than two years old with a congenital heart defect. The material sequenced was thymocytes. J is TRBJ2-7 and V is TRBV15; 8 bases agree with TRBD2. The CDR3: CATSRTSEGAYEQYF. CDR3 DNA sequence: TGTGCCACCAGCAGGACTAGCGAGGGGGCCTACGAGCAGTACTTC.